This TCR beta chain was obtained from a study of cytomegalovirus exposure and HLA in healthy donors (dated by TCRdb to about 2017). Broadly, across the study: An earlier analysis of some 620 of the donors reported 276 Gb of sequence data and some 110 million unique TCR beta sequences obtained from about 179 million T cells. The genetic ancestry cluster associated with self-reported Caucasian donors included about 81% of the approximately 400 genotyped donors. The study profiled the T cell repertoires of some 610 subjects by immunosequencing and related them to cytomegalovirus serostatus. Rather than drawing on any new phenotypic data, the later analysis identified candidate immune exposures from TCR beta sequences and the way those sequences occurred across donors. Around 300 gigabases of sequencing data and tens of millions of unique TCR sequences were included in an early release covering 500 to 750 HLA-typed donors. The study was designed to test whether signatures of past pathogen exposure could be identified by cataloging public T cell receptors. In addition to the first cohort of hundreds of subjects, a separate validation cohort of some 120 different subjects was used. To study patterns of TCR occurrence, a later analysis re-analyzed previously published TCR beta repertoires from just over 650 donors and added high-resolution HLA genotyping. HLA typing included class I and class II loci at four-digit resolution. Donor age, sex, ethnicity and CMV serostatus were compiled alongside the repertoire data. Because of strong linkage in the cohort, five DR-DQ haplotypes were treated as single units for association and clustering. To predict cytomegalovirus infection status, the study brought together high-throughput TCR immunosequencing, statistical association of individual TCRs with disease status, and machine learning. The number of donors typed differed by locus, with roughly 620-630 for A, B, C, DRB1 and DQB1, about 500 for DQA1, approximately 580 for DPA1, and roughly 450 for DPB1. All discovery cohort repertoires had been generated using a single sequencing platform. Across roughly 420 genotyped donors of the cohort, an average of roughly 200,000 unique TCR beta nucleotide sequences per donor were sequenced, and approximately 17% of those sequences were non-productive. In an earlier analysis of a few hundred of the donors, high-throughput TCR beta sequencing was used to judge whether each TCR beta V gene segment behaved as functional or pseudogenic. Genome-wide SNP genotypes for about three fifths of the roughly 670 donors were used in a later genetic analysis, which treated that subset as a discovery cohort.

Paper-wide results and their limitations: Immune exposure information for the cohort was limited to CMV serostatus. Some IMGT-functional V segments, including TRBV6-2 and TRBV6-3, could not be told apart with the 87-base-pair reads, so those segments were excluded. When HLA alleles, especially DR and DQ, strongly co-occurred, attributing TCR associations to individual alleles was difficult. Roughly uniform sequencing depth across donors was assumed in presence/absence analyses, although this assumption may not hold. Broadly in line with IMGT annotations, most TCR beta V segments showed up in productive rearrangements about 87% or about 30% of the time in an earlier analysis of under 700 of the donors. Three of the identified cytomegalovirus-associated TCR beta chains were confirmed in vitro to be specific for cytomegalovirus antigens. Compared with the approximately 700-donor mean, donors in an Asian-associated ancestry cluster had fewer N-insertions in productive TCRs, according to a later genetic analysis. In a later analysis, several top co-occurrence clusters were reported to appear linked to parvovirus B19, influenza, CMV and Epstein-Barr virus. Because counts were too low, 15 to 20 rarely observed V segments, including chromosome 9 orphons, were left out of the earlier analysis of 500 to 750 of the donors. A further reported finding was that TCR beta sequences accurately predicted the HLA-A and HLA-B alleles for most subjects in the first cohort. Linkage disequilibrium might explain the correlated functional status among segregating V segments, but an unknown experimental factor could not be ruled out. Because some donors lacked HLA typing at each locus, the association tests relied only on the typed subset. Cytomegalovirus status was reported to be diagnosed by the classifier with high specificity and sensitivity in both the original and validation cohorts. A later genetic analysis associated a missense DCLRE1C variant with V-gene and J-gene trimming of TCR beta chains, and an independent cohort replicated the association. Compared with equally common non-associated chains, HLA-associated TCR beta chains in a later analysis were more clonally expanded and had lower generation probabilities. Across donors, most TCR sequences were observed very rarely, whereas some public TCRs were present in many individuals. Only TCR beta chains were sequenced in this cohort, and the absence of alpha or paired-chain data limited detectable features. According to a later analysis, most CMV-associated TCR beta chains appeared to be HLA-restricted, and the HLA associations seemed to be driven largely by CMV exposure. A later analysis associated around 16,000 TCR beta sequences with specific HLA alleles at a false discovery rate of 0.05. The authors suggested that the approach could potentially be extended to other disease states and immunological phenotypes. A group of highly shared sequence variants was considered likely to be a technical artifact of the sequencing pipeline. A later analysis found that TCR association rates varied across HLA loci, with DRB1 alleles showing the most associated TCRs and HLA-C alleles the fewest. In the study, around 160 TCR beta chains were listed as associated with cytomegalovirus.

V was cut back by 6 bases and J by 0 bases, leaving a gap of 11 bases between them. Measured from the cysteine to the phenylalanine, the CDR3 is 14 residues long. The kept DNA is CDR3 alone, 42 bases in frame from the first base. As encoded in the germline V gene (reference sequence), CDR1 is LNHDA while CDR2 is SQIVND. With regard to this clone: Its antigen is unknown. No much larger clone is present one base from it, and per-base qualities are unavailable.

In total, 630 or so healthy bone marrow donors made up the cohort. At the time of sampling, every cohort member was nominally healthy, though immune exposures that went unrecorded were likely present. The donor tested CMV seronegative, placing the donor among the 350 or so seronegative members of the cohort. A peripheral blood sample was collected from each donor, and TCR beta sequencing was performed on peripheral blood mononuclear cells. The Qiagen DNeasy Blood Extraction Kit was used to extract genomic DNA from the blood cell samples. Library preparation used the immunoSEQ multiplex PCR assay. The multiplex PCR relied on a mix of 60 forward primers for TCR Vbeta segments and 13 reverse primers for TCR Jbeta segments. Amplification of the CDR3 region of rearranged TCR beta genes was performed with a multiplex PCR assay on genomic DNA. The amplified TCR beta libraries were sequenced on the Illumina HiSeq System as 87-base-pair reads. Regarding the original processing steps: Across the roughly 600 repertoires, a later analysis counted 75 million to 90 million unique TCR beta chains, some 11 million of which were shared by at least two donors. Raw reads were error-corrected and collapsed into unique sequences by a nearest-neighbor algorithm in which closely related sequences were merged to remove PCR and sequencing errors. Alignment of CDR3 sequences to IMGT reference sequences was used to assign V, D and J gene segments. For a sequence to be retained, a match of at least six nucleotides to both a V gene segment and a J gene segment was required. A rearrangement counted as productive if the CDR3 had no stop codons and remained in frame with V and J, and every other rearrangement counted as non-productive. CDR3 was defined by IMGT convention, running from the second conserved V-encoded cysteine to the conserved J-encoded phenylalanine. The earlier analysis of about 500 of the donors excluded sequences that lacked an unambiguous match to a single V gene segment. An earlier analysis of 450 to 650 of the donors called V segments functional above 56.7% productive rearrangements and segregating when the between-donor standard deviation exceeded 5%. To diagnose cytomegalovirus status from the catalog of TCR beta chain sequences, a statistical classification framework was built. In a later analysis, V and J genes were assigned by comparing TCR nucleotide sequences against IMGT/GENE-DB human TR gene sequences. A later analysis assigned CDR3 sequences and most-parsimonious VDJ recombination scenarios with the TCRdist pipeline. A later analysis defined each TCR beta chain by its CDR3 amino acid sequence plus V-gene family, and excluded reads lacking a unique V-gene family. As a way to deal with suspected cross-contamination and a sequencing artifact, a later analysis dropped 450 to 600 nucleotide sequences that were highly shared and had low generation probability. In a later analysis, a clonal expansion index was calculated for each public chain from normalized within-repertoire ranks of inferred template counts. A later analysis computed generation probabilities with a VDJ recombination model fitted to out-of-frame rearrangements, and checked the results against IGoR. Hypergeometric tests were used in a later analysis to score TCR-TCR, TCR-HLA and TCR-CMV co-occurrence, with a repertoire-size bias correction applied to the TCR pairs. False discovery rates were estimated in a later analysis by permuting HLA or CMV assignments 20 times. In a later analysis, co-occurring TCRs were grouped using DBSCAN, and TCRdist sequence similarity was added for clustering within HLA-allele-positive subsets. Repertoires with fewer than 30,000 or more than 120,000 public chains, plus five repertoires with anomalous nucleotide sharing, were excluded from co-occurrence clustering. TCRdb took this table from immuneACCESS and kept in-frame rearrangements with V and J called. Such tables lack part of the clones; where checked against another copy, unresolved V genes explain under half of the gap, and the rest is unexplained. V, J and clone size reflect that table, while D and trimming were determined from the DNA. This sample has around 190,000 clones in its table, and around 85% of those were observed once. The ten largest clones add up to 2.3% of the sample.

The source material was PBMCs. The sequence derives from a woman between 45 and 65 years old in good health and CMV-seronegative. This receptor chain uses TRBV19 and TRBJ1-2; the D region possibly corresponds to TRBD1 (5 bases align). The CDR3 has the sequence CASSRDRANYGYTF. The sequenced DNA: TGTGCCAGTAGCCGAGACAGAGCTAACTATGGCTACACCTTC.